This section outlines one T cell receptor beta chain sequence together with its context. Source study methods: Reference gene primer amplification gave nucleated cell count estimates. Generated by immunoSEQ multiplex PCR, the TCRdb table keeps only in-frame clones and is missing some. The V and J calls and clone size come from that table; D and trimming were worked out from the DNA. The sample includes about 220,000 clones, around 86% of them seen just once. Trimming pared 1 base from V and 7 bases from J, leaving 7 bases between. There are 11 residues in the CDR3. Germline-derived CDR1 and CDR2 are GTSNPN and SVGIG (reference sequence). This entry belongs to a study of blood T cell repertoires in COVID-19. Study summary: There were acute and convalescent COVID-19 samples, and they came from the United States, Italy and Spain. Sources were T cells, B-cell-depleted T cells, or PBMCs; the material itself was cDNA or gDNA.

This chain joins TRBV30 and TRBJ1-2; D unclear. The sequencing sample was made of peripheral blood. This receptor was obtained from a woman in her seventies with COVID-19, enrolled during active disease. The chain's CDR3 is CAWSEIGGYTF. DNA of the CDR3: TGTGCCTGGAGTGAAATCGGTGGCTACACCTTC.